Below, 2 T cell receptor beta chains from the same sample are listed, as sequenced in a study of graft-versus-host responses after intestinal transplantation. TCRdb's table, derived via immunoSEQ multiplex PCR, lists solely in-frame clones and lacks some. The sample lists approximately 37,000 clones; approximately 93% were seen once. Sequences were derived from PBMCs, sampled 734 days after intestinal transplantation. The receptor source for this set is a human patient who received an intestinal transplant, so some T cells may come from the graft donor.

The chain carries TRBV15 and TRBJ2-5; D remains ambiguous. The germline CDR1 and CDR2 sequences are LNHNV and YYDKDF (reference sequence). V dropped 0 bases and J dropped 5 bases, with 4 bases sitting between them. The CDR3 runs to 12 residues. The CDR3 bases are TGTGCCACCAGCAGAGATCTGGAGACCCAGTACTTC. This encodes CATSRDLETQYF.

This clone was detected once. The chain uses TRBV19 and TRBJ1-3, with a tentative D call TRBD1 (6 bases). Germline V gene sequence: CDR1 LNHDA, CDR2 SQIVND (reference sequence). The V end was cut by 5 bases, the J end by 2 bases, with 16 bases between. CDR3 length: 16 amino acids. CDR3 amino acids: CASSLQGILAGNTIYF. In nucleotides, the CDR3 is TGTGCCAGTAGTCTACAGGGCATCCTGGCTGGAAACACCATATATTTT. The complete variable domain, with remaining parts taken from reference TRBV19 and TRBJ1-3, reads DGGITQSPKYLFRKEGQNVTLSCEQNLNHDAMYWYRQDPGQGLRLIYYSQIVNDFQKGDIAEGYSVSREKKESFPLTVTSAQKNPTAFYLCASSLQGILAGNTIYFGEGSWLTVV.